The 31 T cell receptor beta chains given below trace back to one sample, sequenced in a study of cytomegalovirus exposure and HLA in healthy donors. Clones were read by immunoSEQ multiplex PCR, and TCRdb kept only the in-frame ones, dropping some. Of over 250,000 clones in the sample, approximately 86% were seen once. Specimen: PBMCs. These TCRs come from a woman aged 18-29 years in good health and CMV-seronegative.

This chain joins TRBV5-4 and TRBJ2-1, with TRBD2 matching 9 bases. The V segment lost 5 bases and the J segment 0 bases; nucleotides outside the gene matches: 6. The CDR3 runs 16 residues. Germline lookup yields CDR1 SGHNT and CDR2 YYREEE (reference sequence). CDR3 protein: CASSRLAAGSYNEQFF. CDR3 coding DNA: TGTGCCAGCAGTCGACTAGCGGCGGGCTCCTACAATGAGCAGTTCTTC.

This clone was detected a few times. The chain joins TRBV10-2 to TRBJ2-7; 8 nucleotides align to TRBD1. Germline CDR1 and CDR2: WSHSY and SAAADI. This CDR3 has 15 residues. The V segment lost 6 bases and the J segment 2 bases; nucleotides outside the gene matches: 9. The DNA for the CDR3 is TGCGCCAGCAGCGATGGACAGGGAATTACCTACGAGCAGTACTTC. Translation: CASSDGQGITYEQYF.

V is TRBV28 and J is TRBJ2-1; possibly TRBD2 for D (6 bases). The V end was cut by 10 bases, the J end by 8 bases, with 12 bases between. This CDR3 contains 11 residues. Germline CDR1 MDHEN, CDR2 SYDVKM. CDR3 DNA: TGTGCCATCCGGGCGGGGTATGAGCAGTTCTTC. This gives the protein CAIRAGYEQFF.

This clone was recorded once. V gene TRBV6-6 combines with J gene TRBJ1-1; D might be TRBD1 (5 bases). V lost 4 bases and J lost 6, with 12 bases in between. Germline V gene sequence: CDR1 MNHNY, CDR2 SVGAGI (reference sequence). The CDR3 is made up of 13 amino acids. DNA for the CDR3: TGTGCCAGCAGTTCAGCAGGGTATGCTGAAGCTTTCTTT. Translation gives CASSSAGYAEAFF.

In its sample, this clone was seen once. CDR3 amino acids: CASIRGTFNEKLFF. The CDR3 bases are TGTGCCAGCATCCGGGGAACCTTTAATGAAAAACTGTTTTTT. The rearrangement joins TRBV28 to TRBJ1-4; D gene unclear. There are 14 residues in the CDR3. CDR1 MDHEN and CDR2 SYDVKM come from the germline V gene. Trimming removed 7 bases at V and 4 bases at J, with 13 bases between.

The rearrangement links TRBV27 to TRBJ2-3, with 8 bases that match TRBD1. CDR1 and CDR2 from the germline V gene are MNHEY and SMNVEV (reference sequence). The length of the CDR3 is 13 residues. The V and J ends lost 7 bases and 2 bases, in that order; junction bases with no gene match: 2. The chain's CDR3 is CASKTGATDTQYF. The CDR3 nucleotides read TGTGCCAGCAAGACAGGGGCCACAGATACGCAGTATTTT.

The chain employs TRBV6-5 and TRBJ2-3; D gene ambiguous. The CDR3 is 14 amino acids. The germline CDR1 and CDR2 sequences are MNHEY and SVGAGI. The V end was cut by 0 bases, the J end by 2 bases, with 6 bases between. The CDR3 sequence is CASSYSGHTDTQYF. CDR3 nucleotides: TGTGCCAGCAGTTACTCGGGCCACACAGATACGCAGTATTTT.

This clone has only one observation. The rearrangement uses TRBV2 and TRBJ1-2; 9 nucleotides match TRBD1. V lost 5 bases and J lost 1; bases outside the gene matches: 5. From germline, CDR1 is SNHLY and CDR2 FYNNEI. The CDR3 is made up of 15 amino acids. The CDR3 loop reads CASSSDRGFNYGYTF. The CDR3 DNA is TGTGCCAGCAGTTCGGACAGGGGTTTTAACTATGGCTACACCTTC.

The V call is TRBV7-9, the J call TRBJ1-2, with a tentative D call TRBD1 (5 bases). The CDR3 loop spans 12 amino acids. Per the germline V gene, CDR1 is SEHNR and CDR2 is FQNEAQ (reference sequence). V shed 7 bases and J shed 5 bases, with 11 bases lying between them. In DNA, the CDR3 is TGTGCCAGCACGATCGGGGGGTATGGCTACACCTTC. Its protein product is CASTIGGYGYTF.

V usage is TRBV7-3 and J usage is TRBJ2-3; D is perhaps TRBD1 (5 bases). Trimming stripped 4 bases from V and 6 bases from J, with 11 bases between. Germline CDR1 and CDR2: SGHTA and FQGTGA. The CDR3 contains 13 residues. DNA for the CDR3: TGTGCCAGCAGCTCCCGAAAGGGGGATACGCAGTATTTT. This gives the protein CASSSRKGDTQYF.

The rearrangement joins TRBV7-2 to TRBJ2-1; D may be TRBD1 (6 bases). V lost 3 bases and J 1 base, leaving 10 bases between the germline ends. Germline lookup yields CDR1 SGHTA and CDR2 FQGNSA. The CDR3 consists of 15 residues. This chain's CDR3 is CASSFGTQSYNEQFF. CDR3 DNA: TGTGCCAGCAGCTTTGGGACACAATCCTACAATGAGCAGTTCTTC.

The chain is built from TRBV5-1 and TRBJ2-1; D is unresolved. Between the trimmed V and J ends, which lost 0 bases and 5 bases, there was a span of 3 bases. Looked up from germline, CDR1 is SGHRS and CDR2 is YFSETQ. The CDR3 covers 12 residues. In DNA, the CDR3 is TGCGCCAGCAGCTTGGGAGACAATGAGCAGTTCTTC. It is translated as CASSLGDNEQFF.

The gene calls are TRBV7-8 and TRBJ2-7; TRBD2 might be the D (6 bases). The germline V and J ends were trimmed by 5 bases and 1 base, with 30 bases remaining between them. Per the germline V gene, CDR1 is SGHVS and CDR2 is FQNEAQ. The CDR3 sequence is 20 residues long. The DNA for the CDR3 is TGTGCCAGCAGCCTCCCGGAGACCGGGGGATACTATCGAGATTCCTACGAGCAGTACTTC. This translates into CASSLPETGGYYRDSYEQYF.

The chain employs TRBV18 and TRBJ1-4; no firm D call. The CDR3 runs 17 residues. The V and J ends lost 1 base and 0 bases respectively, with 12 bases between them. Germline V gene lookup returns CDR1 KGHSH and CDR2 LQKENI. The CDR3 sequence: CASSPRGQVTTNEKLFF. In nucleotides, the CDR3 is TGTGCCAGCTCACCACGTGGCCAAGTCACAACTAATGAAAAACTGTTTTTT.

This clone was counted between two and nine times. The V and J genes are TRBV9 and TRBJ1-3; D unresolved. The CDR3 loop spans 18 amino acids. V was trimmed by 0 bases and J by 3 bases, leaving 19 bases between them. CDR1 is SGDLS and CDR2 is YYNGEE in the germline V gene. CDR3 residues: CASSVEVVGSEGGNTIYF. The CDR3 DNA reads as TGTGCCAGCAGCGTAGAGGTGGTCGGGTCGGAGGGTGGAAACACCATATATTTT.

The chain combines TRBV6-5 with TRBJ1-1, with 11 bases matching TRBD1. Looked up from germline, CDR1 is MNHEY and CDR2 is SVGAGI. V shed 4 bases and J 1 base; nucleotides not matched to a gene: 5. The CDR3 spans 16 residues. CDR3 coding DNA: TGTGCCAGCAGTTCACTAGGACAGGGGGCGAACACTGAAGCTTTCTTT. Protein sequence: CASSSLGQGANTEAFF.

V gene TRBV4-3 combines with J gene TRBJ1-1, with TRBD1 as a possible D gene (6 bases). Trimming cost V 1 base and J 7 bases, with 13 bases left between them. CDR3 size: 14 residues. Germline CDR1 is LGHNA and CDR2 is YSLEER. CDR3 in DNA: TGCGCCAGCAGCCAAGTATACAGGGTGGGTGAAGCTTTCTTT. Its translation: CASSQVYRVGEAFF.

DNA of the CDR3: TGTGCCAGCCTCGGCAGGGGGCTTTACGAGCAGTACTTC. This encodes CASLGRGLYEQYF. The rearrangement links TRBV2 to TRBJ2-7; 8 bases line up with TRBD1. V dropped 8 bases and J dropped 4; count of bases not matched to a gene: 7. The CDR3 covers 13 residues. Looked up from germline, CDR1 is SNHLY and CDR2 is FYNNEI.

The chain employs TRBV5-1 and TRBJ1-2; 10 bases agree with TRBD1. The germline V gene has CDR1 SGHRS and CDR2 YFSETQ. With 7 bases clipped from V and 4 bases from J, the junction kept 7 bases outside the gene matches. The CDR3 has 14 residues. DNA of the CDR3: TGCGCCAGCGGATACGGGACAGGGGCCTATGGCTACACCTTC. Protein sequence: CASGYGTGAYGYTF.

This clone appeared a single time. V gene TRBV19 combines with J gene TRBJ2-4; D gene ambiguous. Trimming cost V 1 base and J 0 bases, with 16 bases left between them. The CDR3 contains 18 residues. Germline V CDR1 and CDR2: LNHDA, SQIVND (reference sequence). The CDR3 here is CASSIGSARSLAKNIQYF. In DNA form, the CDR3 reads TGTGCCAGTAGTATAGGGAGCGCACGGTCCCTAGCCAAAAACATTCAGTACTTC.

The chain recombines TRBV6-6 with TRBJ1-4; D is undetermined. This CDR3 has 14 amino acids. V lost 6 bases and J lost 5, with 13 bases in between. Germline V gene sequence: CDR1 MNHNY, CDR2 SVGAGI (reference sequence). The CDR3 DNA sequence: TGTGCCAGCAGCCCGGGATTGGGGAATGAAAAACTGTTTTTT. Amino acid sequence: CASSPGLGNEKLFF.

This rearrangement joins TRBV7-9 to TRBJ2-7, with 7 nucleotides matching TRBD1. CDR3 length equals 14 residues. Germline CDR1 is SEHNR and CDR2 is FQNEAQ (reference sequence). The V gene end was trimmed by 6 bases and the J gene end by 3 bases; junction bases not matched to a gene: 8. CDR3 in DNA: TGTGCCAGCAGTGGCCGGGACAGTTTCTACGAGCAGTACTTC. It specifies CASSGRDSFYEQYF.

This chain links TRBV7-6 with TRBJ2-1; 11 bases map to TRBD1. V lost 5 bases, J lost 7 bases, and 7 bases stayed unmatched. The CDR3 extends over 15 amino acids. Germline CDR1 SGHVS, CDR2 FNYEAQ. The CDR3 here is CASSPWTGGSNEQFF. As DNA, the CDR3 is TGTGCCAGCAGCCCCTGGACAGGGGGCTCAAATGAGCAGTTCTTC.

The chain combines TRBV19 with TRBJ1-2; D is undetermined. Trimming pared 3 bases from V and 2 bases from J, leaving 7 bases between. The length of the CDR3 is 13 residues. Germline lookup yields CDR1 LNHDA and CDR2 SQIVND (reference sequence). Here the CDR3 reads CASSIAENYGYTF. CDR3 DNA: TGTGCCAGTAGTATTGCCGAGAACTATGGCTACACCTTC.

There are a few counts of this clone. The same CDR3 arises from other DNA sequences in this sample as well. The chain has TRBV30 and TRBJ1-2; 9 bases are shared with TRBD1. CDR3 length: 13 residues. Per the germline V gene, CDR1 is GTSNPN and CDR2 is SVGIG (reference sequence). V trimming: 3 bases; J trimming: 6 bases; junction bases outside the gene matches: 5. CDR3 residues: CAWSPGQGNGYTF. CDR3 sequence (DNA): TGTGCCTGGAGCCCGGGACAGGGTAATGGCTACACCTTC.

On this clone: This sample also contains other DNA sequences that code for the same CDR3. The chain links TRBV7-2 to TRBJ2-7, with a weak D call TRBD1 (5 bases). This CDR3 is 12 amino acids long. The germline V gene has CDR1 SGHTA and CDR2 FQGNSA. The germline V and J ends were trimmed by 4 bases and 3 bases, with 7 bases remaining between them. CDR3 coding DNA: TGTGCCAGCAGCTCCCAGGGCTACGAGCAGTACTTC. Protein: CASSSQGYEQYF.

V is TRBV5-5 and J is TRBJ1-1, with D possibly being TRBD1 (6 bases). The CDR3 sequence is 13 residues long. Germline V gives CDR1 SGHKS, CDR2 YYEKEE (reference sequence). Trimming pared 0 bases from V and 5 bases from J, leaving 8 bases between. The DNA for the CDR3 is TGTGCCAGCAGCTTGGAGGGGGAAACTGAAGCTTTCTTT. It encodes CASSLEGETEAFF.

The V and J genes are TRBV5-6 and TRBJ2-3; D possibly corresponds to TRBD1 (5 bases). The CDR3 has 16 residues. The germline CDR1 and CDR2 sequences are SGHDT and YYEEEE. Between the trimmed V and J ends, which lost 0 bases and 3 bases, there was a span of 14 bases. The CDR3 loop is CASSLGVSGWTDTQYF. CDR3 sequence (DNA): TGTGCCAGCAGCTTGGGGGTGTCAGGGTGGACAGATACGCAGTATTTT.

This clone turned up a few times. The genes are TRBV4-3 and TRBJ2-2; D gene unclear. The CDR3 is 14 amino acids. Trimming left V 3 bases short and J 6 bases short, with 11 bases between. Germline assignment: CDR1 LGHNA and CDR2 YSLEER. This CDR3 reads CASSHQDGAGELFF. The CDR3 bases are TGCGCCAGCAGCCACCAAGACGGAGCCGGGGAGCTGTTTTTT.

The CDR3 sequence: CASSQDTGAFTDTQYF. CDR3 in DNA: TGCGCCAGCAGCCAAGACACAGGGGCCTTCACAGATACGCAGTATTTT. The chain employs TRBV4-1 and TRBJ2-3; TRBD1 agrees at 7 bases. The CDR3 has 16 amino acids. The germline V gene has CDR1 MGHRA and CDR2 YSYEKL. Unmatched junction bases numbered 5, after V lost 0 bases and J lost 2 bases.

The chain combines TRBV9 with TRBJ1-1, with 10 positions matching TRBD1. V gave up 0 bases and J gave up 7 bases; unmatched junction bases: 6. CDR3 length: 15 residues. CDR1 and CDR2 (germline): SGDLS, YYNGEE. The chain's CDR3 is CASSVEGQGVHEAFF. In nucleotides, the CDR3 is TGTGCCAGCAGCGTAGAAGGACAGGGGGTTCATGAAGCTTTCTTT.